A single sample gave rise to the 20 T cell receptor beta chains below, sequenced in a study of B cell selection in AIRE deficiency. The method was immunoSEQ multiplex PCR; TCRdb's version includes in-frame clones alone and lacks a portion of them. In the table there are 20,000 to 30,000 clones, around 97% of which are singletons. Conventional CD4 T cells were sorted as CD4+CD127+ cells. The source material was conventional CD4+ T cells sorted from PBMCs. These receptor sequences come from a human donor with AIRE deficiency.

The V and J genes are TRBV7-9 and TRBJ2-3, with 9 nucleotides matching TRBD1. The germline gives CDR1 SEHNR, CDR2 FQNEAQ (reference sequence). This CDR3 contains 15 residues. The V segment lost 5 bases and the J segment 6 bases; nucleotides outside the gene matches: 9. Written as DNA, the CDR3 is TGTGCCAGCAGCCCCGGGACAGGGAATGCGGATACGCAGTATTTT. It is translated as CASSPGTGNADTQYF.

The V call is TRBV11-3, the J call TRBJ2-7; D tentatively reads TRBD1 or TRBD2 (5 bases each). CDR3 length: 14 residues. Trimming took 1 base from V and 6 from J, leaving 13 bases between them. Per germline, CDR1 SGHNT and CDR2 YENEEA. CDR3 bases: TGTGCCAGCAGCTTAGGGCAGGGCGGAGGCGAGCAGTACTTC. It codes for CASSLGQGGGEQYF.

The CDR3 loop reads CASSILAPGQGREKLFF. CDR3 nucleotides: TGTGCCAGTAGTATCTTAGCTCCGGGACAGGGGCGCGAAAAACTGTTTTTT. This sequence joins TRBV19 and TRBJ1-4, with TRBD1 matching 10 bases. V lost 3 bases and J lost 8; bases outside the gene matches: 12. The CDR3 covers 17 residues. Germline assignment: CDR1 LNHDA and CDR2 SQIVND (reference sequence).

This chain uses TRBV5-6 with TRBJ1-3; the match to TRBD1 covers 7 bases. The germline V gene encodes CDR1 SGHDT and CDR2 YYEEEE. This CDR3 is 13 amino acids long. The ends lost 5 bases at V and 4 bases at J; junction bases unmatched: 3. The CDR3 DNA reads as TGTGCCAGCAGACGGACAGGCGGAAACACCATATATTTT. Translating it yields CASRRTGGNTIYF.

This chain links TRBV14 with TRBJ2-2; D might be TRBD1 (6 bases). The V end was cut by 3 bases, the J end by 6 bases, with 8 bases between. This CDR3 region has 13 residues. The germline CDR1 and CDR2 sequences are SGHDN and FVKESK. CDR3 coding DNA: TGTGCCAGCAGCCAGAGACAGGCCGGGGAGCTGTTTTTT. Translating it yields CASSQRQAGELFF. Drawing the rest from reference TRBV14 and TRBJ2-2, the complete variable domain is EAGVTQFPSHSVIEKGQTVTLRCDPISGHDNLYWYRRVMGKEIKFLLHFVKESKQDESGMPNNRFLAERTGGTYSTLKVQPAELEDSGVYFCASSQRQAGELFFGEGSRLTVL.

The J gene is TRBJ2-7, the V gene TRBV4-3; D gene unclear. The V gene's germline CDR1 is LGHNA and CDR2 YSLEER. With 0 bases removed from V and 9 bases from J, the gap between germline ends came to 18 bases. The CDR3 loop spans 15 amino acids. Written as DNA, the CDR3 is TGCGCCAGCAGCCAAGATGCAAGGACGAACGGCGTGCAGTACTTC. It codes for CASSQDARTNGVQYF.

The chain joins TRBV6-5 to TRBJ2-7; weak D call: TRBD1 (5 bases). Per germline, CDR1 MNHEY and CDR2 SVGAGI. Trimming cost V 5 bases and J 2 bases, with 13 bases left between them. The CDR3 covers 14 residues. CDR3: CASSRQGTTYEQYF. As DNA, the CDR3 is TGTGCCAGCAGTAGGCAGGGAACCACCTACGAGCAGTACTTC.

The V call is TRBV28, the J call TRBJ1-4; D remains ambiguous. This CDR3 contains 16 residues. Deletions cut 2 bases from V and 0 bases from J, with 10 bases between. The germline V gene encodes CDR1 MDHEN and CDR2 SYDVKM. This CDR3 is CASSLTRITTNEKLFF. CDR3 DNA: TGTGCCAGCAGTTTAACCAGAATCACAACTAATGAAAAACTGTTTTTT.

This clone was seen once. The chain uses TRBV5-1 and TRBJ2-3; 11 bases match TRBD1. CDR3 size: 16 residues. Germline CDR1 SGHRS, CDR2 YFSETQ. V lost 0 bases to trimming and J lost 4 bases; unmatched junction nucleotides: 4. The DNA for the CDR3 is TGCGCCAGCAGCTTGGGAGGGACAGGGGGTTCAGATACGCAGTATTTT. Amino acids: CASSLGGTGGSDTQYF.

Here the CDR3 DNA reads TGTGCCAGCAGCCCCCACCGGAACGAGGGGCCCCAAGAGACCCAGTACTTC. Translated: CASSPHRNEGPQETQYF. This sequence joins TRBV7-8 and TRBJ2-5; D is possibly TRBD1 or TRBD2 (5 bases each). The CDR3 is made up of 17 amino acids. Trimming took 5 bases from V and 1 from J, leaving 20 bases between them. Germline V lookup: CDR1 SGHVS, CDR2 FQNEAQ.

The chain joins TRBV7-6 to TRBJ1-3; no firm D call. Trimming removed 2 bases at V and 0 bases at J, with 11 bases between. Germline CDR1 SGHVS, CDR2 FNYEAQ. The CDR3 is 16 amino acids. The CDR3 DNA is TGTGCCAGCAGCTTAACTCCGGACGGCTCTGGAAACACCATATATTTT. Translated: CASSLTPDGSGNTIYF.

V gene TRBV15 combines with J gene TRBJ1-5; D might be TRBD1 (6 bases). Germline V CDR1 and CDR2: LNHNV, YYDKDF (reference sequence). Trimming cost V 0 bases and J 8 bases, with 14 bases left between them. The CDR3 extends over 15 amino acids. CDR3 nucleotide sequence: TGTGCCACCAGCAGAGATCTCGGGGGGCTCGAGCCCCAGCATTTT. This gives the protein CATSRDLGGLEPQHF.

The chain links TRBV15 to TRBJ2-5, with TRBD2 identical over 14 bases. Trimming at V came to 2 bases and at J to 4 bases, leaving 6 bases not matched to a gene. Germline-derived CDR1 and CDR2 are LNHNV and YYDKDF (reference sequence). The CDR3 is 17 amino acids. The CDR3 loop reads CATSRPGLAGDRETQYF. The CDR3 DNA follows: TGTGCCACCAGCAGACCGGGACTAGCGGGAGATAGAGAGACCCAGTACTTC.

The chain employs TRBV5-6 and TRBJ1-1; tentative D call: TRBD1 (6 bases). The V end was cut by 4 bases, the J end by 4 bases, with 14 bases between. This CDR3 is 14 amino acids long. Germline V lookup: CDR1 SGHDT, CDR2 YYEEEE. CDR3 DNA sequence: TGTGCCAGCAGCCAAACAGGGTCTGGCACTGAAGCTTTCTTT. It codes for CASSQTGSGTEAFF. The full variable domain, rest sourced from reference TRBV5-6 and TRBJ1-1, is DAGVTQSPTHLIKTRGQQVTLRCSPKSGHDTVSWYQQALGQGPQFIFQYYEEEERQRGNFPDRFSGHQFPNYSSELNVNALLLGDSALYLCASSQTGSGTEAFFGQGTRLTVV.

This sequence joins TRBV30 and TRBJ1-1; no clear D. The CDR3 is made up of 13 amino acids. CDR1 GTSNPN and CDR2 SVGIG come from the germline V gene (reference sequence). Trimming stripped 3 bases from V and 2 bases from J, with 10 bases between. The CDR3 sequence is CAWSDVRNTEAFF. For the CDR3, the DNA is TGTGCCTGGAGCGACGTACGAAACACTGAAGCTTTCTTT.

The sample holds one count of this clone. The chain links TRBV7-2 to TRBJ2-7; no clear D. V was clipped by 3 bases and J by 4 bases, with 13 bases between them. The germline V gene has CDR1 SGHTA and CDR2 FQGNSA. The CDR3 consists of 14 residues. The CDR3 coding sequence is TGTGCCAGCAGCTTCAATCCCTCCCTTTACGAGCAGTACTTC. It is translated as CASSFNPSLYEQYF.

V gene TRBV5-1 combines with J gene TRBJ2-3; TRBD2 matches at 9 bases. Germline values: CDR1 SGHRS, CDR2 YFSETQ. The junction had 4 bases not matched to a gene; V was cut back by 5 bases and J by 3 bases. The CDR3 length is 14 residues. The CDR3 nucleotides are TGCGCCAGCAGTGGGGGACTAGCTACAGATACGCAGTATTTT. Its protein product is CASSGGLATDTQYF.

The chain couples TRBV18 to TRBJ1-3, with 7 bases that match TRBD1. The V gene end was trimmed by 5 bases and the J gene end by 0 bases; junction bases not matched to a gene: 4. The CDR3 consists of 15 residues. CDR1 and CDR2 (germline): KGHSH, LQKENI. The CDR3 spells CASSEGANSGNTIYF. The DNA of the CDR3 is TGTGCCAGCTCAGAGGGGGCGAACTCTGGAAACACCATATATTTT. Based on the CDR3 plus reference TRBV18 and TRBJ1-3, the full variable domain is NAGVMQNPRHLVRRRGQEARLRCSPMKGHSHVYWYRQLPEEGLKFMVYLQKENIIDESGMPKERFSAEFPKEGPSILRIQQVVRGDSAAYFCASSEGANSGNTIYFGEGSWLTVV.

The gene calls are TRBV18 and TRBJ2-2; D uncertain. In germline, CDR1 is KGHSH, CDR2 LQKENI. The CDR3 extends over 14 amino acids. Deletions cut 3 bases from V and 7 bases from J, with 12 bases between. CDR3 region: CASSPPGRVGELFF. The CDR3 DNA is TGTGCCAGCTCACCCCCCGGGCGAGTCGGGGAGCTGTTTTTT. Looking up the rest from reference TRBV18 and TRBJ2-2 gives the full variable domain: NAGVMQNPRHLVRRRGQEARLRCSPMKGHSHVYWYRQLPEEGLKFMVYLQKENIIDESGMPKERFSAEFPKEGPSILRIQQVVRGDSAAYFCASSPPGRVGELFFGEGSRLTVL.

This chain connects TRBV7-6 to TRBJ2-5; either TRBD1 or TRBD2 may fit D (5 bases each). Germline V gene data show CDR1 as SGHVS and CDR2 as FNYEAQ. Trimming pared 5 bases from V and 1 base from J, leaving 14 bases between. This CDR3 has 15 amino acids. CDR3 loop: CASSLGARTQETQYF. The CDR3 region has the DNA TGTGCCAGCAGCCTCGGGGCAAGGACCCAAGAGACCCAGTACTTC. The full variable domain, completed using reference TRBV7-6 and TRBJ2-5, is GAGVSQSPRYKVTKRGQDVALRCDPISGHVSLYWYRQALGQGPEFLTYFNYEAQQDKSGLPNDRFSAERPEGSISTLTIQRTEQRDSAMYRCASSLGARTQETQYFGPGTRLLVL.